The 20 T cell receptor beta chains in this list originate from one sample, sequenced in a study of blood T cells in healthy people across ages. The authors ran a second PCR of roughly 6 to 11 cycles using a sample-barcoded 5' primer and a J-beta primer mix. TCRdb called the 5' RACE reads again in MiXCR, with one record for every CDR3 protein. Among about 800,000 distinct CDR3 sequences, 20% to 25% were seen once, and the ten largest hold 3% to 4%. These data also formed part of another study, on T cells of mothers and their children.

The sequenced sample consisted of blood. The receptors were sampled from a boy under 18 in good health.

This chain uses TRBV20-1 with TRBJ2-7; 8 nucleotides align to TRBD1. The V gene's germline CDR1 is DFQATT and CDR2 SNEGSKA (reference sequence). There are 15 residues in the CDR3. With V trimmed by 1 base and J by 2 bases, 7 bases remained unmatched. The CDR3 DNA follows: TGCAGTGCTAGAGTACCGAGGACAGGGACCTACGAGCAGTACTTC. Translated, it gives CSARVPRTGTYEQYF.

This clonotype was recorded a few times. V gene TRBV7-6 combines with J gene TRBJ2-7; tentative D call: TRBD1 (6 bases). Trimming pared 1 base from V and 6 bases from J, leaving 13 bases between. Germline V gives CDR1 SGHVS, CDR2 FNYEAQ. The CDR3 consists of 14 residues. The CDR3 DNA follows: TGTGCCAGCAGCTTAGGGGGCAGGGGTACCGAGCAGTACTTC. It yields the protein CASSLGGRGTEQYF.

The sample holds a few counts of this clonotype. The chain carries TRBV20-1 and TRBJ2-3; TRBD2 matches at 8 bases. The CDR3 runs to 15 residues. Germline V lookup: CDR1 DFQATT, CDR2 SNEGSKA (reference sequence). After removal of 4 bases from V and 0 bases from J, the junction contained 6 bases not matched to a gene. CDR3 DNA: TGCAGTGCTACCCTCACTAGCGGTAGCACAGATACGCAGTATTTT. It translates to CSATLTSGSTDTQYF.

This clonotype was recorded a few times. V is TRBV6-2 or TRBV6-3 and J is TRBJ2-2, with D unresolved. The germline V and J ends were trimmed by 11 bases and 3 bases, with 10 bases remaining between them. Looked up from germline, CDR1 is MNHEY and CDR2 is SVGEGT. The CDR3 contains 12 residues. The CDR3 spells CASTPDTGELFF. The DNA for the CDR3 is TGTGCCTCAACCCCGGACACCGGGGAGCTGTTTTTT.

Here the CDR3 DNA reads TGTGCCAGTAGTCGTCGGGAAAGGGGAGATACGCAGTATTTT. Amino acid sequence: CASSRRERGDTQYF. The chain uses TRBV19 and TRBJ2-3, with D perhaps being TRBD1 or TRBD2 (5 bases each). CDR1 is LNHDA and CDR2 is SQIVND in the germline V gene (reference sequence). CDR3 length equals 14 residues. Trimming pared 5 bases from V and 5 bases from J, leaving 14 bases between.

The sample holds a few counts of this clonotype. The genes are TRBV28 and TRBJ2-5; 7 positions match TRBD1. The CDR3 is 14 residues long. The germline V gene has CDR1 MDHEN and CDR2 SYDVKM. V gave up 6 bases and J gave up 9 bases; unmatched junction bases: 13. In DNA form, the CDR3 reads TGTGCCAGCAGGGCACAGGGGATCGGAGCGGCCCAGTACTTC. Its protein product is CASRAQGIGAAQYF.

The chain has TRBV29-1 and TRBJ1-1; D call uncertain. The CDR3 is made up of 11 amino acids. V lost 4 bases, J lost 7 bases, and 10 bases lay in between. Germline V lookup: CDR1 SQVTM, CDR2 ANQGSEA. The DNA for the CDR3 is TGCAGCGTTGTGGGCTCAAATGAAGCTTTCTTT. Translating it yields CSVVGSNEAFF.

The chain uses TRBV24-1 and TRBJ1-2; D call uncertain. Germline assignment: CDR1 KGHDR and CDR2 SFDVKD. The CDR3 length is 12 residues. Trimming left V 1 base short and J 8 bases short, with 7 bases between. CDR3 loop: CATSDFSGGYTF. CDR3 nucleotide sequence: TGTGCCACCAGTGATTTCTCGGGGGGCTACACCTTC.

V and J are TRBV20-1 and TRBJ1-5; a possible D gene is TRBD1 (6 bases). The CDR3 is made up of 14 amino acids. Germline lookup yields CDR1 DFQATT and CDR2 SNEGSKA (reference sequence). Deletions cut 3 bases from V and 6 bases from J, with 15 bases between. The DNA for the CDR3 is TGCAGTGCTAGGGGGGGAGGGGGTGGTCAGCCCCAGCATTTT. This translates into CSARGGGGGQPQHF.

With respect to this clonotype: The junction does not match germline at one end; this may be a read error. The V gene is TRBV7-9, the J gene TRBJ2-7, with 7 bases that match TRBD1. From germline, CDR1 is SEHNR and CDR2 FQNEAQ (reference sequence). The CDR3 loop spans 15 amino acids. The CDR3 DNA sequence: TGTGCCAGCAGCCCGATCGACAGGGAACCCTACGAACAGTACTTC. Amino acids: CASSPIDREPYEQYF.

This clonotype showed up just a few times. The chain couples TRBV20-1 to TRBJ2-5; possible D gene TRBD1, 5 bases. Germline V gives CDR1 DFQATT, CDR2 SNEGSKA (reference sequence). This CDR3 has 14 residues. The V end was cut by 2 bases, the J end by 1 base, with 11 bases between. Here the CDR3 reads CSARSRQFQETQYF. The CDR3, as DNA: TGCAGTGCTAGAAGCCGACAGTTCCAAGAGACCCAGTACTTC.

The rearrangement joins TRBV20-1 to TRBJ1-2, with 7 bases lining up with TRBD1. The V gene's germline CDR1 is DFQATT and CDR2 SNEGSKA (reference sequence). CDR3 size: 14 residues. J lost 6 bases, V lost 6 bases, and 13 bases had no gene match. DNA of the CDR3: TGCAGTGCCAACCGGGACAGAGAGGTTCATGGCTACACCTTC. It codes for CSANRDREVHGYTF.

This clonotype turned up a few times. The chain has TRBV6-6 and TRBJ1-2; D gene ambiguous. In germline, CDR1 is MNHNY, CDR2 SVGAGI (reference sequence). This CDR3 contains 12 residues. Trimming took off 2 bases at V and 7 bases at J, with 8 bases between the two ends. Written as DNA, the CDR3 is TGTGCCAGCAGTTACAGCCCCGGTGGCTACACCTTC. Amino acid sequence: CASSYSPGGYTF.

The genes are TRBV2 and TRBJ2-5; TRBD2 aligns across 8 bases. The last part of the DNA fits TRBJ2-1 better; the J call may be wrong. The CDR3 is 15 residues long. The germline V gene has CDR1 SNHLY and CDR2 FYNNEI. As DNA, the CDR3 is TGTGCCAGTACTCCGCGGACTAGCTTGGCCAATGAGCAGTTCTTC. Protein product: CASTPRTSLANEQFF.

CDR3 DNA: TGTGCCAGCAGTCCCACCGAGGGAGTCGCAACCCAAGAGACCCAGTACTTC. Translated: CASSPTEGVATQETQYF. This sequence joins TRBV28 and TRBJ2-5, with a weak D call TRBD2 (5 bases). Germline V gene lookup returns CDR1 MDHEN and CDR2 SYDVKM. V gave up 5 bases and J gave up 1 base, with 20 bases separating them. The CDR3 runs 17 residues.

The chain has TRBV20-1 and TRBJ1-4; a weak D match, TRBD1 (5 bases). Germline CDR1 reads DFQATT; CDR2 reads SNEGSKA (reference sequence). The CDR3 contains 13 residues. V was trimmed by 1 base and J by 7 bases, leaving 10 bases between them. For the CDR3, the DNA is TGCAGTGCTAGAGCAGGGTGGGGTGAAAAACTGTTTTTT. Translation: CSARAGWGEKLFF.

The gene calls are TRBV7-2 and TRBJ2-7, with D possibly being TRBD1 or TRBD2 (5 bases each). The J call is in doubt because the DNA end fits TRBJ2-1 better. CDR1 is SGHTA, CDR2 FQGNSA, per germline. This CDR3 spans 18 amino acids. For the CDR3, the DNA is TGTGCCAGCAGCTTAGTAATGAGGTATTGGGGGATGTACAATGAGCAGTTCTTC. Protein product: CASSLVMRYWGMYNEQFF.

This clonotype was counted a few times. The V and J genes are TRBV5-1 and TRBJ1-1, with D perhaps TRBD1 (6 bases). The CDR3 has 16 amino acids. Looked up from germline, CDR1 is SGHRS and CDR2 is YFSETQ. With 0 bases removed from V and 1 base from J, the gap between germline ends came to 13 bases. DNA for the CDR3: TGCGCCAGCAGCTTGGCCGGGGGCGCCTCGAACACTGAAGCTTTCTTT. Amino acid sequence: CASSLAGGASNTEAFF.

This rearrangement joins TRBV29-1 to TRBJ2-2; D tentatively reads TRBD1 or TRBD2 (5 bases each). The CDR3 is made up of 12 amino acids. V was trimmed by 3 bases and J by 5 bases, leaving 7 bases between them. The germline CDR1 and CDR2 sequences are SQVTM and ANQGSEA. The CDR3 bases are TGCAGCGTTGAGGGGGAAACCGGGGAGCTGTTTTTT. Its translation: CSVEGETGELFF.

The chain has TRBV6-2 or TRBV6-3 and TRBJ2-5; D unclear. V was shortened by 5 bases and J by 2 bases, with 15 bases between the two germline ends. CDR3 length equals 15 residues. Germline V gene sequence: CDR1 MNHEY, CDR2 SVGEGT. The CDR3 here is CASSQLVSSQETQYF. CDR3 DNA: TGTGCCAGCAGTCAACTCGTATCATCTCAAGAGACCCAGTACTTC.